This T cell receptor beta chain is from a study of shared clonotypes between healthy human individuals. Study-level points and caveats: Among donors, the sharing of clonotypes was expected to be influenced by sequencing depth.

Nashville, Tennessee was home to all donors, each a Caucasian adult. Running of the assay took place at deep level. Assay: immunoSEQ multiplex PCR; the TCRdb copy retains only in-frame clones and omits some. The table shows more than 1,200,000 clones, with approximately 98.5% occurring only once. About this clone itself: The target antigen is unknown.

V lost 2 bases to trimming and J lost 3 bases; unmatched junction nucleotides: 8. Germline V gene sequence: CDR1 MNHNY, CDR2 SVGAGI (reference sequence). The CDR3 consists of 16 residues. The J gene is TRBJ1-2, the V gene TRBV6-6; 8 bases agree with TRBD1. Sequenced material: naive CD4+ T cells sorted from blood. Stated subset: CD45RA+ positively selected. The receptor was derived from a man aged 30 to 45 in good health. CDR3 sequence reads: CASSYPFVQGDYGYTF. CDR3 nucleotides: TGTGCCAGCAGTTACCCATTTGTACAGGGGGACTATGGCTACACCTTC.